This T cell receptor (beta chain) originates from a study of blood T cell repertoires in COVID-19. Original processing methods: Amplification of reference gene primers was used by the study to estimate nucleated cell counts. The data were produced by immunoSEQ multiplex PCR, yet TCRdb's version contains in-frame clones alone and is incomplete. D and trimming come from the DNA, and the V and J calls and clone size come from that table. The sample comprises some 140,000 clones, 84% of which are singletons, and 1.4% to 1.5% rests with the top ten. The sequence was collected from a man aged 60 to 75 with acute or convalescent COVID-19. Sequencing was carried out using peripheral blood.

The CDR3 protein is CATRGQAGNTGELFF. The DNA for the CDR3 is TGTGCCACCAGGGGACAGGCAGGGAACACCGGGGAGCTGTTTTTT. This chain links TRBV24-1 with TRBJ2-2; 8 positions match TRBD1. The CDR3 has 15 amino acids. The germline CDR1 and CDR2 sequences are KGHDR and SFDVKD. V shed 7 bases and J 1 base; nucleotides not matched to a gene: 4.